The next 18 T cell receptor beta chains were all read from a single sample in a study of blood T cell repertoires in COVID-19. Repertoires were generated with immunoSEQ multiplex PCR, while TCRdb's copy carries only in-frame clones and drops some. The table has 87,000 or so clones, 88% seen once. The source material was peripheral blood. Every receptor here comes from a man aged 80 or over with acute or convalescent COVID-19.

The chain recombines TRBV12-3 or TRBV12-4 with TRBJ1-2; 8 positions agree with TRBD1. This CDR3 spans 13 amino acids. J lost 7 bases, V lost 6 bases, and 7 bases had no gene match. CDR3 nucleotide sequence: TGTGCCAGCAGGAGCCAGGGGGCAGGTGGCTACACCTTC. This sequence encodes CASRSQGAGGYTF.

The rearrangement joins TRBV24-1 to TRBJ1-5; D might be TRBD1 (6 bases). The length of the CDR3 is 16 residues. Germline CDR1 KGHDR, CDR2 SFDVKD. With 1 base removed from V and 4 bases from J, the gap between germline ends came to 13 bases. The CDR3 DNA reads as TGTGCCACCAGTGATTTATCAGGGACAAGGAATCAGCCCCAGCATTTT. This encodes CATSDLSGTRNQPQHF.

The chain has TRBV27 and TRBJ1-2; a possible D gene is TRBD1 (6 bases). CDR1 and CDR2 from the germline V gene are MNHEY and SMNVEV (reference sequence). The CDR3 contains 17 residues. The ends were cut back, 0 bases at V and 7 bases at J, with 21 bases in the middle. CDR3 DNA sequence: TGTGCCAGCAGTTTATCGATAGGTGAAAACAGGGCAGGTGGCTACACCTTC. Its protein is CASSLSIGENRAGGYTF.

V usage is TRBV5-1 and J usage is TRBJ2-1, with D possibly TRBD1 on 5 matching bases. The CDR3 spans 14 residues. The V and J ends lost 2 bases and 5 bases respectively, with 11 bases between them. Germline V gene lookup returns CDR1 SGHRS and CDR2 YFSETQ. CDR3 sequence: CASSLGATNNEQFF. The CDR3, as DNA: TGCGCCAGCAGCTTAGGGGCCACCAACAATGAGCAGTTCTTC.

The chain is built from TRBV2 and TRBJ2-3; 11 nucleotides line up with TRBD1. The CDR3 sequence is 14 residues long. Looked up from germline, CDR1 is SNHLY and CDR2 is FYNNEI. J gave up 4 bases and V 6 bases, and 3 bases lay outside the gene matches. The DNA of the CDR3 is TGTGCCAGCAGCCCGGGACAGGGGGCAGATACGCAGTATTTT. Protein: CASSPGQGADTQYF.

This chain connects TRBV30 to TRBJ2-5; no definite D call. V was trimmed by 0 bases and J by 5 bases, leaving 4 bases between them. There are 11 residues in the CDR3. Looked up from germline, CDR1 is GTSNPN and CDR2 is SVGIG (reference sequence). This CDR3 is CAWSVLETQYF. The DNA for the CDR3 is TGTGCCTGGAGTGTACTGGAGACCCAGTACTTC.

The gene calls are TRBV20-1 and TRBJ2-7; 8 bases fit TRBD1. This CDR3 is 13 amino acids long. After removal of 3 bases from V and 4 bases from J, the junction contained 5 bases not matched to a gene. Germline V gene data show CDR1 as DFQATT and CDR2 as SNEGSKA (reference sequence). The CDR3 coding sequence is TGCAGTGCTAGTCCCAGGGGGCAATACGAGCAGTACTTC. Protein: CSASPRGQYEQYF.

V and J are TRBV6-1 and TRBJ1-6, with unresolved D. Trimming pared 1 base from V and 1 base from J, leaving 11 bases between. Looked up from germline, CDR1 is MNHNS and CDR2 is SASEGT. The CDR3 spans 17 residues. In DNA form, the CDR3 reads TGTGCCAGCAGTGAAGGTCCCACCGGTTCCTATAATTCACCCCTCCACTTT. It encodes CASSEGPTGSYNSPLHF.

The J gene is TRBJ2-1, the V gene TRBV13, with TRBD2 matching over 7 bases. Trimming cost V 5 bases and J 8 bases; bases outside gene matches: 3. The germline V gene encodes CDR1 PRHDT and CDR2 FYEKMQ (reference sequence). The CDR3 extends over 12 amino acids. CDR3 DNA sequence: TGTGCCAGCAGCCAGAGCGGGGATGAGCAGTTCTTC. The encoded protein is CASSQSGDEQFF. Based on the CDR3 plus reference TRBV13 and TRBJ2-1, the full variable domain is AAGVIQSPRHLIKEKRETATLKCYPIPRHDTVYWYQQGPGQDPQFLISFYEKMQSDKGSIPDRFSAQQFSDYHSELNMSSLELGDSALYFCASSQSGDEQFFGPGTRLTVL.

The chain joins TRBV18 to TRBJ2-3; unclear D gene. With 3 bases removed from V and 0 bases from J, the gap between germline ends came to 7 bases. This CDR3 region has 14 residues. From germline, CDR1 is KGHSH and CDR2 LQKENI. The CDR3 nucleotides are TGTGCCAGCTCACCTCAGGCTAGCACAGATACGCAGTATTTT. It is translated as CASSPQASTDTQYF. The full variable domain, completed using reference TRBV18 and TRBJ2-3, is NAGVMQNPRHLVRRRGQEARLRCSPMKGHSHVYWYRQLPEEGLKFMVYLQKENIIDESGMPKERFSAEFPKEGPSILRIQQVVRGDSAAYFCASSPQASTDTQYFGPGTRLTVL.

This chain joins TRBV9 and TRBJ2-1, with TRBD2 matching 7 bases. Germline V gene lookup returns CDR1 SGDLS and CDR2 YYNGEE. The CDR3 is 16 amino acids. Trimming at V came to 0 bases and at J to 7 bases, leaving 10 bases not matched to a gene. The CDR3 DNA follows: TGTGCCAGCAGCGTAGCTACTTGGGCGGGGGAGAATGAGCAGTTCTTC. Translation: CASSVATWAGENEQFF.

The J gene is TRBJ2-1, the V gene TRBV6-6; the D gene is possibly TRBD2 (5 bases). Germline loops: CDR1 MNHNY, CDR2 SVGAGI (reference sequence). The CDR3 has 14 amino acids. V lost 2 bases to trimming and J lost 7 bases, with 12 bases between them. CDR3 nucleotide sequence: TGTGCCAGCAGTTACCCAGAACGGGGAAATGAGCAGTTCTTC. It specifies CASSYPERGNEQFF.

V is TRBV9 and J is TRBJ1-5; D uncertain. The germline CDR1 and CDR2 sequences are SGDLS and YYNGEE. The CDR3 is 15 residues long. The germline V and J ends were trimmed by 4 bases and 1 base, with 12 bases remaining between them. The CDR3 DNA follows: TGTGCCAGCAGCTCAATAGGAGAGAGCAATCAGCCCCAGCATTTT. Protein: CASSSIGESNQPQHF. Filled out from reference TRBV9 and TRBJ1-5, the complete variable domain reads DSGVTQTPKHLITATGQRVTLRCSPRSGDLSVYWYQQSLDQGLQFLIQYYNGEERAKGNILERFSAQQFPDLHSELNLSSLELGDSALYFCASSSIGESNQPQHFGDGTRLSIL.

CDR3 sequence (DNA): TGCGCCAGCAGCCCCCCCGGGGGGCCCTGGGAGACCCAGTACTTC. Encoded protein: CASSPPGGPWETQYF. This chain links TRBV5-1 with TRBJ2-5, with a tentative D call TRBD2 (7 bases). V was trimmed by 4 bases and J by 5 bases, leaving 18 bases between them. Germline loops: CDR1 SGHRS, CDR2 YFSETQ. This CDR3 has 15 amino acids.

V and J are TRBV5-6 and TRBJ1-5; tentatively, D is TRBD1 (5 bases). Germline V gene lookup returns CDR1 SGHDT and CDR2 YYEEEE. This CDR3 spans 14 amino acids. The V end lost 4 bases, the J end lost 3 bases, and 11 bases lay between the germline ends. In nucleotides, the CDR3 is TGTGCCAGCAGCGGGCGGGGGACCAATCAGCCCCAGCATTTT. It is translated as CASSGRGTNQPQHF.

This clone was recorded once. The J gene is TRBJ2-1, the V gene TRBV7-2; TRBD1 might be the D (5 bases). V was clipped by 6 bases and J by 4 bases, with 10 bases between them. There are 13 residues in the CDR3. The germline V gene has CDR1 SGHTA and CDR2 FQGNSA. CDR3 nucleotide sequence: TGTGCCAGCAGTTATGACAGTTACAATGAGCAGTTCTTC. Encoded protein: CASSYDSYNEQFF.

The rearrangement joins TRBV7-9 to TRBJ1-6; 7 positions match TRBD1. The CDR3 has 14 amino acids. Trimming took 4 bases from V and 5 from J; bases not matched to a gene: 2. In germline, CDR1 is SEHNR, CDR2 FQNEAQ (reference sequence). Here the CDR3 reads CASSSGQNNSPLHF. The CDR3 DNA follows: TGTGCCAGCAGCTCGGGACAGAATAATTCACCCCTCCACTTT.

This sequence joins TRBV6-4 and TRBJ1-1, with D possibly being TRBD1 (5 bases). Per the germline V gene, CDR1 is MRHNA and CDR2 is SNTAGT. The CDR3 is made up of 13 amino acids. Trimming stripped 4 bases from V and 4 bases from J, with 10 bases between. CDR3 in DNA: TGTGCCAGCAGTGCACAGGCATCCACTGAAGCTTTCTTT. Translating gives CASSAQASTEAFF.